A selection of T cell receptor beta chains follows, all from one sample in a study of spatial heterogeneity in lung cancer. Via MiXCR, TCRdb re-called the 5' RACE reads, giving one row per CDR3 protein. This table holds around 60,000 distinct CDR3 sequences, 8.4% found once. The material was PBMCs, obtained at surgery. These receptors were obtained from a female donor with early-stage non-small cell lung cancer. Both conserved end residues are trimmed from each CDR3. The D gene is left open where the match is weak.

V gene	J gene	D gene	CDR3 protein
TRBV12-3/TRBV12-4	TRBJ2-2	-	ASSRIRGSGELF
TRBV11-3	TRBJ1-1	-	ASSLYGIKNTEAF
TRBV20-1	TRBJ1-2	-	SARSPGASFGYT
TRBV21-1	TRBJ2-1	-	ASSNKEEGTLGTFLNYNEQF
TRBV7-9	TRBJ2-3	TRBD2	ATMSSGGLTDTQY
TRBV29-1	TRBJ2-5	TRBD2	SVRGLAGETQY
TRBV24-1	TRBJ2-1	TRBD2	ATSETSGRSNEQF
TRBV6-5	TRBJ1-3	-	ASSYLYTSVSGNTIY
TRBV28	TRBJ1-1	-	ASSFLAPNTEAF
TRBV11-2	TRBJ1-4	-	ASSLDPSDAEKLF
TRBV5-1	TRBJ2-5	TRBD2	ASSFLAGGPETQY
TRBV7-6	TRBJ2-2	TRBD2	ASSVRGGHTGELF
TRBV7-8	TRBJ1-5	-	ASSLGSLSITSNQPQH
TRBV6-4	TRBJ1-1	-	ASSENPSAPTEAF
TRBV18	TRBJ1-4	-	ASSLYGQRSEKLF